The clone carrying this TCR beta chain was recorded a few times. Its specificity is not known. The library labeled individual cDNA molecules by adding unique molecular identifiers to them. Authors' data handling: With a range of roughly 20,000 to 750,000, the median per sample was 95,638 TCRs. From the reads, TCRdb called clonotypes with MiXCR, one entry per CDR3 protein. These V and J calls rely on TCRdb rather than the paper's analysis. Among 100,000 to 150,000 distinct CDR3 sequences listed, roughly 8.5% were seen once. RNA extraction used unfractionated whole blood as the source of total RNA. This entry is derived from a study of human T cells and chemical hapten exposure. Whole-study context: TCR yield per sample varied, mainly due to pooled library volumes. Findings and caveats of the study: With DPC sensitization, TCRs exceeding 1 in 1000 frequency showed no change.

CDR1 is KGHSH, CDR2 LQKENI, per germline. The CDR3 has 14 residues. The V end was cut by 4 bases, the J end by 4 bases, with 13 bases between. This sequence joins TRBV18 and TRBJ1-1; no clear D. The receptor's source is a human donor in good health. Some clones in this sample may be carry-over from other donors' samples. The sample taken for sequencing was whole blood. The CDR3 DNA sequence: TGTGCCAGCTCACTCGATTTGGGGAGCACTGAAGCTTTCTTT. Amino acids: CASSLDLGSTEAFF.